A single sample gave rise to the 29 T cell receptor beta chains below, sequenced in a study of cytomegalovirus exposure and HLA in healthy donors. The PCR ran on 60 Vbeta and 13 Jbeta primers. The assay was immunoSEQ multiplex PCR, and TCRdb's table has in-frame clones only and misses some. The sample holds tens of thousands of clones. Sequencing was performed on PBMCs. Receptors were obtained from a female donor in good health and CMV-seropositive.

The CDR3 region has the DNA TGTGCCATCAGTAGCGGGAAGGAGACCCAGTACTTC. It codes for CAISSGKETQYF. The chain couples TRBV10-3 to TRBJ2-5, with 7 bases identical to TRBD2. The V segment lost 5 bases and the J segment 5 bases; nucleotides outside the gene matches: 2. CDR1 ENHRY and CDR2 SYGVKD come from the germline V gene. This CDR3 comprises 12 residues.

The chain is built from TRBV15 and TRBJ1-2, with D unclear. Deletions cut 0 bases from V and 8 bases from J, with 13 bases between. Per germline, CDR1 LNHNV and CDR2 YYDKDF (reference sequence). The CDR3 totals 14 residues. The CDR3 sequence is CATSREGRSQGYTF. In nucleotides, the CDR3 is TGTGCCACCAGCAGAGAGGGGAGATCGCAGGGCTACACCTTC.

In DNA, the CDR3 is TGCAGCGCCGATGAGGGAGCCGAAAAACTGTTTTTT. It encodes CSADEGAEKLFF. The V and J genes are TRBV29-1 and TRBJ1-4; D gene ambiguous. Between the trimmed V and J ends, which lost 7 bases and 8 bases, there was a span of 14 bases. This CDR3 has 12 amino acids. CDR1 is SQVTM and CDR2 is ANQGSEA in the germline V gene.

The chain uses TRBV28 and TRBJ2-2, with a weak D call TRBD1 (6 bases). This CDR3 is 14 amino acids long. Germline V CDR1 and CDR2: MDHEN, SYDVKM. Trimming took 4 bases from V and 1 from J, leaving 7 bases between them. The chain's CDR3 is CASSSGQNTGELFF. CDR3 DNA: TGTGCCAGCAGTTCGGGACAGAACACCGGGGAGCTGTTTTTT.

The rearrangement uses TRBV2 and TRBJ2-2; maybe TRBD1 (6 bases). V was clipped by 3 bases and J by 4 bases, with 9 bases between them. The germline V gene has CDR1 SNHLY and CDR2 FYNNEI. This CDR3 has 14 residues. The CDR3 sequence: CASSDRGGTGELFF. The CDR3, as DNA: TGTGCCAGCAGTGACAGGGGTGGCACCGGGGAGCTGTTTTTT. The entire variable domain, with the rest obtained from reference TRBV2 and TRBJ2-2, is as follows: EPEVTQTPSHQVTQMGQEVILRCVPISNHLYFYWYRQILGQKVEFLVSFYNNEISEKSEIFDDQFSVERPDGSNFTLKIRSTKLEDSAMYFCASSDRGGTGELFFGEGSRLTVL.

A note on this clone: Other nucleotide sequences in the sample specify the same CDR3. The chain couples TRBV6-1 to TRBJ1-1; no clear D gene. The germline gives CDR1 MNHNS, CDR2 SASEGT. This CDR3 is 14 amino acids long. V was clipped by 6 bases and J by 1 base, with 12 bases between them. CDR3 in DNA: TGTGCCAGCAGGAACTCAAACAGGAACACTGAAGCTTTCTTT. Translating it yields CASRNSNRNTEAFF.

V usage is TRBV9 and J usage is TRBJ1-4, with D possibly TRBD1 on 5 matching bases. V lost 0 bases and J 8 bases, leaving 14 bases between the germline ends. Germline values: CDR1 SGDLS, CDR2 YYNGEE. This CDR3 is 15 amino acids long. CDR3 residues: CASSVEGQGREKLFF. The CDR3 DNA follows: TGTGCCAGCAGCGTAGAGGGGCAGGGCAGGGAAAAACTGTTTTTT.

V usage is TRBV6-1 and J usage is TRBJ2-5; 10 bases fit TRBD2. V shed 1 base and J 0 bases; nucleotides not matched to a gene: 8. The CDR3 length is 18 residues. Germline V gene sequence: CDR1 MNHNS, CDR2 SASEGT. The CDR3 reads CASSEGSTSGTYQETQYF. CDR3 in DNA: TGTGCCAGCAGTGAAGGGTCCACTAGCGGGACGTACCAAGAGACCCAGTACTTC.

V and J are TRBV6-5 and TRBJ1-5; D might be TRBD1 (5 bases). Germline assignment: CDR1 MNHEY and CDR2 SVGAGI. The CDR3 is made up of 16 amino acids. Trimming removed 0 bases from V and 6 bases from J, with 15 bases in between. CDR3 bases: TGTGCCAGCAGTTACTCGAGACAGTTAGGGGTTCAGCCCCAGCATTTT. Translation: CASSYSRQLGVQPQHF.

The chain joins TRBV5-1 to TRBJ1-5; D remains unclear. This CDR3 comprises 15 residues. V was trimmed by 0 bases and J by 2 bases, leaving 9 bases between them. The germline gives CDR1 SGHRS, CDR2 YFSETQ. For the CDR3, the DNA is TGCGCCAGCAGCTTGGAGAGCGGGGGCAATCAGCCCCAGCATTTT. This gives the protein CASSLESGGNQPQHF. Using reference TRBV5-1 and TRBJ1-5 for the parts outside the CDR3, the full variable domain is KAGVTQTPRYLIKTRGQQVTLSCSPISGHRSVSWYQQTPGQGLQFLFEYFSETQRNKGNFPGRFSGRQFSNSRSEMNVSTLELGDSALYLCASSLESGGNQPQHFGDGTRLSIL.

CDR3 DNA: TGTGCCAGCAGCCCCGGACTTCCCACAGATACGCAGTATTTT. Residues: CASSPGLPTDTQYF. The rearrangement uses TRBV11-2 and TRBJ2-3; D is perhaps TRBD2 (5 bases). Germline V gene sequence: CDR1 SGHAT, CDR2 FQNNGV. Trimming shortened V by 5 bases and J by 2 bases, and 11 bases separated the two germline ends. The CDR3 spans 14 residues.

This sequence joins TRBV11-3 and TRBJ2-5, with D tentatively TRBD1 (6 bases). Per the germline V gene, CDR1 is SGHNT and CDR2 is YENEEA. The CDR3 spans 14 residues. Trimming left V 5 bases short and J 2 bases short, with 12 bases between. The CDR3 region has the DNA TGTGCCAGCAGCACCTGGACAGCGCAAGAGACCCAGTACTTC. It codes for CASSTWTAQETQYF.

This chain joins TRBV5-6 and TRBJ1-3; D is perhaps TRBD1 (5 bases). The ends were cut back, 3 bases at V and 0 bases at J, with 7 bases in the middle. The germline gives CDR1 SGHDT, CDR2 YYEEEE. The CDR3 runs to 14 residues. The DNA of the CDR3 is TGTGCCAGCAGCTACGACAGCTCTGGAAACACCATATATTTT. Its protein product is CASSYDSSGNTIYF.

V usage is TRBV9 and J usage is TRBJ2-7; D is possibly TRBD2 (5 bases). Germline lookup yields CDR1 SGDLS and CDR2 YYNGEE. Trimming removed 4 bases from V and 5 bases from J, with 16 bases in between. The CDR3 covers 14 residues. In nucleotides, the CDR3 is TGTGCCAGCAGCCCAAGGACTGACCAGGACGAGCAGTACTTC. As protein: CASSPRTDQDEQYF.

Details on this clone: Germline is not matched at one junction end, which may reflect a read error. The chain recombines TRBV5-6 with TRBJ2-7; maybe TRBD2 (5 bases). Germline V gene data show CDR1 as SGHDT and CDR2 as YYEEEE. The CDR3 contains 15 residues. The CDR3 reads CASSLAGKGTYEQSF. The CDR3 coding sequence is TGTGCCAGCAGCTTGGCCGGGAAGGGAACCTACGAGCAGTCCTTC.

The chain is built from TRBV4-1 and TRBJ2-7; TRBD2 agrees at 8 bases. The CDR3 consists of 15 residues. Germline-derived CDR1 and CDR2 are MGHRA and YSYEKL. V shed 0 bases and J 3 bases; nucleotides not matched to a gene: 4. The CDR3 protein is CASSQDWRGDYEQYF. CDR3 bases: TGCGCCAGCAGCCAAGATTGGCGGGGGGACTACGAGCAGTACTTC.

This chain connects TRBV29-1 to TRBJ2-7; D remains unclear. Trimming stripped 5 bases from V and 2 bases from J, with 7 bases between. Germline values: CDR1 SQVTM, CDR2 ANQGSEA. There are 11 residues in the CDR3. The CDR3 loop reads CSVLAAYEQYF. CDR3 nucleotide sequence: TGCAGCGTTCTGGCGGCCTACGAGCAGTACTTC.

This chain uses TRBV19 with TRBJ1-2; 9 nucleotides match TRBD1. The ends lost 10 bases at V and 7 bases at J; junction bases unmatched: 7. CDR3 length equals 12 residues. CDR1 is LNHDA and CDR2 is SQIVND in the germline V gene (reference sequence). The CDR3 bases are TGTGCCACTCGGACAGGGGCGGGTGGCTACACCTTC. Residues: CATRTGAGGYTF.

This rearrangement joins TRBV18 to TRBJ2-1; TRBD2 matches at 7 bases. CDR1 KGHSH and CDR2 LQKENI come from the germline V gene. This CDR3 comprises 17 residues. Germline trimming cut 0 bases from V and 0 bases from J; bases unmatched to any gene: 5. CDR3 bases: TGTGCCAGCTCACCACCGTACGGGAGGAGCTCCTACAATGAGCAGTTCTTC. It specifies CASSPPYGRSSYNEQFF.

The chain employs TRBV7-2 and TRBJ1-5; TRBD1 matches at 7 bases. The length of the CDR3 is 15 residues. V dropped 0 bases and J dropped 4; count of bases not matched to a gene: 3. Germline CDR1 and CDR2: SGHTA and FQGNSA. The CDR3, as DNA: TGTGCCAGCAGCTTAGCGACAGGGCTAAATCAGCCCCAGCATTTT. The encoded protein is CASSLATGLNQPQHF.

V usage is TRBV4-3 and J usage is TRBJ2-3; no firm D call. Trimming took off 1 base at V and 6 bases at J, with 8 bases between the two ends. The length of the CDR3 is 13 residues. Looked up from germline, CDR1 is LGHNA and CDR2 is YSLEER. This CDR3 reads CASSQALTDTQYF. In nucleotides, the CDR3 is TGCGCCAGCAGCCAAGCACTAACGGATACGCAGTATTTT.

The J gene is TRBJ2-5, the V gene TRBV4-1, with TRBD2 matching 7 bases. With 0 bases clipped from V and 5 bases from J, the junction kept 15 bases outside the gene matches. In germline, CDR1 is MGHRA, CDR2 YSYEKL. This CDR3 is built from 18 residues. CDR3 in amino acids: CASSQEGFRRERPETQYF. The DNA for the CDR3 is TGCGCCAGCAGCCAAGAGGGGTTTAGGCGGGAGCGCCCCGAGACCCAGTACTTC.

The genes are TRBV14 and TRBJ2-3, with D unclear. Trimming took 0 bases from V and 4 from J, leaving 14 bases between them. Germline CDR1 and CDR2: SGHDN and FVKESK. The CDR3 length is 16 residues. CDR3 amino acids: CASSQDLSSLADTQYF. CDR3 coding DNA: TGTGCCAGCAGCCAAGATTTATCGAGTTTAGCAGATACGCAGTATTTT. Full variable domain (rest looked up from reference TRBV14 and TRBJ2-3): EAGVTQFPSHSVIEKGQTVTLRCDPISGHDNLYWYRRVMGKEIKFLLHFVKESKQDESGMPNNRFLAERTGGTYSTLKVQPAELEDSGVYFCASSQDLSSLADTQYFGPGTRLTVL.

This chain connects TRBV10-2 to TRBJ2-3; 10 bases align to TRBD2. Germline V gene sequence: CDR1 WSHSY, CDR2 SAAADI. The CDR3 is made up of 16 amino acids. The junction had 7 bases not matched to a gene; V was cut back by 6 bases and J by 1 base. Here the CDR3 DNA reads TGCGCCAGCAGAGACGCCGGACTAGCGGGCACAGATACGCAGTATTTT. Amino acids: CASRDAGLAGTDTQYF.

This sequence joins TRBV19 and TRBJ1-1, with 9 bases matching TRBD1. Per germline, CDR1 LNHDA and CDR2 SQIVND (reference sequence). V trimming: 2 bases; J trimming: 2 bases; junction bases outside the gene matches: 3. The CDR3 is 15 amino acids. Here the CDR3 reads CASSINRGLNTEAFF. The CDR3 nucleotides read TGTGCCAGTAGTATAAACAGGGGGCTAAACACTGAAGCTTTCTTT.

The genes are TRBV19 and TRBJ1-6, with TRBD1 matching 8 bases. CDR1 is LNHDA, CDR2 SQIVND, per germline (reference sequence). Unmatched junction bases numbered 16, after V lost 3 bases and J lost 0 bases. The CDR3 is made up of 21 amino acids. The CDR3 bases are TGTGCCAGTAGTATGGGGCAGGGGGCTTGGGTCCCCGGCTCCTATAATTCACCCCTCCACTTT. Amino acid sequence: CASSMGQGAWVPGSYNSPLHF.

This chain links TRBV6-5 with TRBJ1-2; D call uncertain. This CDR3 has 13 residues. Per the germline V gene, CDR1 is MNHEY and CDR2 is SVGAGI. The V and J ends lost 0 bases and 6 bases respectively, with 8 bases between them. The CDR3 sequence is CASSYSDADGYTF. CDR3 coding DNA: TGTGCCAGCAGTTACTCGGATGCGGATGGCTACACCTTC.

The chain links TRBV27 to TRBJ2-7; a weak D match, TRBD2 (6 bases). CDR1 MNHEY and CDR2 SMNVEV come from the germline V gene (reference sequence). This CDR3 is built from 15 residues. The germline V and J ends were trimmed by 1 base and 0 bases, with 10 bases remaining between them. The CDR3 reads CASSLLGEASYEQYF. The CDR3 coding sequence is TGTGCCAGCAGTTTATTGGGGGAGGCCTCCTACGAGCAGTACTTC.

V and J are TRBV19 and TRBJ1-2; D is unresolved. The CDR3 length is 14 residues. V shed 0 bases and J shed 5 bases, with 10 bases lying between them. Germline V gene lookup returns CDR1 LNHDA and CDR2 SQIVND (reference sequence). CDR3 amino acids: CASSIDEGLYGYTF. CDR3 nucleotide sequence: TGTGCCAGTAGTATAGACGAGGGATTATATGGCTACACCTTC.